Shown below are 22 T cell receptor beta chains from a single sample sequenced in a study of T cell responses to AZD1222 COVID-19 vaccine. TCRdb keeps only in-frame clones here, not all; method: immunoSEQ multiplex PCR. The data hold 100,000 or so clones, with over 85% observed a single time. Sequencing used peripheral blood, obtained on day 0 of AZD1222 vaccination. Receptor source: an adult in good health.

The chain couples TRBV7-2 to TRBJ2-4; 8 bases align to TRBD2. This CDR3 comprises 15 residues. The junction had 5 bases not matched to a gene; V was cut back by 1 base and J by 6 bases. In germline, CDR1 is SGHTA, CDR2 FQGNSA. Here the CDR3 DNA reads TGTGCCAGCAGCTTAGGCGACCTAGCGGGAAACATTCAGTACTTC. Amino acid sequence: CASSLGDLAGNIQYF.

Note on this clone: A read error may account for a junction end that differs from germline. The rearrangement links TRBV24-1 to TRBJ2-5, with 13 bases fitting TRBD2. Germline V gene data show CDR1 as KGHDR and CDR2 as SFDVKD. The CDR3 totals 13 residues. The CDR3 loop is CATSEAGTSGKNF. The CDR3, as DNA: TGTGCCACCAGTGAGGCCGGGACTAGCGGGAAGAACTTC.

The V gene is TRBV5-1, the J gene TRBJ1-6, with 8 bases lining up with TRBD1. Looked up from germline, CDR1 is SGHRS and CDR2 is YFSETQ. V was clipped by 1 base and J by 6 bases; unmatched bases: 0. The CDR3 length is 14 residues. CDR3 DNA sequence: TGCGCCAGCAGCTTGACAGGGGGTAATTCACCCCTCCACTTT. Its protein is CASSLTGGNSPLHF.

The chain carries TRBV7-8 and TRBJ2-1, with a weak D call TRBD2 (6 bases). Trimming removed 5 bases at V and 4 bases at J, with 15 bases between. CDR3 length equals 15 residues. CDR1 is SGHVS and CDR2 is FQNEAQ in the germline V gene. The CDR3 is CASSLGTGPYNEQFF. CDR3 coding DNA: TGTGCCAGCAGCCTAGGGACTGGACCGTACAATGAGCAGTTCTTC. Filled out from reference TRBV7-8 and TRBJ2-1, the complete variable domain reads GAGVSQSPRYKVAKRGQDVALRCDPISGHVSLFWYQQALGQGPEFLTYFQNEAQLDKSGLPSDRFFAERPEGSVSTLKIQRTQQEDSAVYLCASSLGTGPYNEQFFGPGTRLTVL.

The J gene is TRBJ2-4, the V gene TRBV6-5; 10 positions agree with TRBD2. CDR1 and CDR2 (germline): MNHEY, SVGAGI. Trimming took 6 bases from V and 7 from J; bases not matched to a gene: 9. The CDR3 runs to 15 residues. The CDR3 spells CASRGSGGAWNIQYF. DNA of the CDR3: TGTGCCAGCAGGGGGAGCGGGGGGGCTTGGAACATTCAGTACTTC.

V is TRBV28 and J is TRBJ1-2, with D uncertain. Trimming took 1 base from V and 1 from J, leaving 13 bases between them. There are 16 residues in the CDR3. Looked up from germline, CDR1 is MDHEN and CDR2 is SYDVKM. The CDR3 is CASSLLGSLINYGYTF. The CDR3 region has the DNA TGTGCCAGCAGTTTATTAGGCTCCTTGATTAACTATGGCTACACCTTC.

This chain links TRBV9 with TRBJ1-1; 7 nucleotides agree with TRBD1. J lost 5 bases, V lost 0 bases, and 4 bases had no gene match. This CDR3 spans 14 amino acids. Germline CDR1 is SGDLS and CDR2 is YYNGEE. The CDR3 here is CASSVGQGSTEAFF. The CDR3 DNA sequence: TGTGCCAGCAGCGTAGGACAGGGATCGACTGAAGCTTTCTTT.

The gene calls are TRBV19 and TRBJ1-5, with 7 bases that match TRBD1. The CDR3 length is 15 residues. Germline CDR1 is LNHDA and CDR2 is SQIVND (reference sequence). J lost 4 bases, V lost 10 bases, and 13 bases had no gene match. The DNA of the CDR3 is TGTGCCACCTCAGACCGGGACAGAGTTAATCAGCCCCAGCATTTT. This codes for CATSDRDRVNQPQHF.

This chain joins TRBV6-6 and TRBJ1-1; no clear D gene. V lost 3 bases and J lost 3, with 11 bases in between. Germline V gives CDR1 MNHNY, CDR2 SVGAGI (reference sequence). This CDR3 region has 14 residues. The CDR3: CASSYTRAHTEAFF. CDR3 in DNA: TGTGCCAGCAGTTATACGAGGGCCCACACTGAAGCTTTCTTT.

The chain is built from TRBV5-6 and TRBJ2-3; D is unclear. In germline, CDR1 is SGHDT, CDR2 YYEEEE. Between the trimmed V and J ends, which lost 4 bases and 4 bases, there was a span of 22 bases. The CDR3 consists of 17 residues. The CDR3 spells CASSRKWPLERPDTQYF. For the CDR3, the DNA is TGTGCCAGCAGCCGGAAATGGCCCCTCGAAAGGCCAGATACGCAGTATTTT. The entire variable domain, with the rest obtained from reference TRBV5-6 and TRBJ2-3, is as follows: DAGVTQSPTHLIKTRGQQVTLRCSPKSGHDTVSWYQQALGQGPQFIFQYYEEEERQRGNFPDRFSGHQFPNYSSELNVNALLLGDSALYLCASSRKWPLERPDTQYFGPGTRLTVL.

CDR3 loop: CASKSQGGLNTEAFF. DNA for the CDR3: TGTGCCAGCAAGTCTCAGGGAGGCTTGAACACTGAAGCTTTCTTT. V and J are TRBV9 and TRBJ1-1; D might be TRBD1 (5 bases). Germline values: CDR1 SGDLS, CDR2 YYNGEE. Deletions cut 6 bases from V and 0 bases from J, with 15 bases between. The CDR3 has 15 amino acids.

V and J are TRBV6-5 and TRBJ1-1, with a weak D call TRBD1 (5 bases). The CDR3 has 15 residues. Germline loops: CDR1 MNHEY, CDR2 SVGAGI. Trimming took 8 bases from V and 6 from J, leaving 22 bases between them. The CDR3 sequence: CASEDEWGSGAEAFF. The CDR3 bases are TGTGCCAGCGAGGACGAATGGGGCTCAGGAGCTGAAGCTTTCTTT.

The chain carries TRBV7-2 and TRBJ1-3, with D perhaps TRBD1 (5 bases). The CDR3 covers 16 residues. Trimming took 1 base from V and 4 from J, leaving 14 bases between them. The germline CDR1 and CDR2 sequences are SGHTA and FQGNSA. The CDR3 region is CASSLGTGRLGNTIYF. DNA of the CDR3: TGTGCCAGCAGCTTAGGAACAGGCCGATTAGGAAACACCATATATTTT.

The rearrangement joins TRBV6-5 to TRBJ1-1; no reliable D call. Germline V gene sequence: CDR1 MNHEY, CDR2 SVGAGI. The CDR3 length is 15 residues. The ends were cut back, 7 bases at V and 3 bases at J, with 18 bases in the middle. Here the CDR3 reads CASTLHPSYDTEAFF. For the CDR3, the DNA is TGTGCCAGCACCCTTCACCCTTCCTATGACACTGAAGCTTTCTTT.

The V call is TRBV6-1, the J call TRBJ2-7; weak D call: TRBD1 (6 bases). The CDR3 is made up of 15 amino acids. Germline values: CDR1 MNHNS, CDR2 SASEGT. Trimming left V 3 bases short and J 5 bases short, with 17 bases between. This chain's CDR3 is CASSDVGRGIHEQYF. CDR3 nucleotides: TGTGCCAGCAGTGATGTCGGCAGGGGAATCCACGAGCAGTACTTC.

The chain recombines TRBV7-9 with TRBJ2-5, with 14 nucleotides matching TRBD2. Trimming at V came to 3 bases and at J to 1 base, leaving 10 bases not matched to a gene. The CDR3 extends over 19 amino acids. Germline V gene sequence: CDR1 SEHNR, CDR2 FQNEAQ (reference sequence). The CDR3 nucleotides are TGTGCCAGCAGCTTCCCGACTCGGACTAGCGGGGGGTCCCAAGAGACCCAGTACTTC. This encodes CASSFPTRTSGGSQETQYF.

J is TRBJ2-1 and V is TRBV29-1; D is possibly TRBD2 (5 bases). V was pared by 4 bases and J by 12 bases, with 25 bases between. This CDR3 has 15 residues. Germline CDR1 SQVTM, CDR2 ANQGSEA. This CDR3 is CSVVRGNLPNDRQFF. CDR3 DNA sequence: TGCAGCGTTGTGAGAGGGAACCTACCCAATGATCGGCAGTTCTTC.

The V gene is TRBV4-1, the J gene TRBJ1-2; perhaps TRBD1 as D (6 bases). The V gene's germline CDR1 is MGHRA and CDR2 YSYEKL. V was pared by 5 bases and J by 6 bases, with 19 bases between. The CDR3 covers 15 residues. This CDR3 is CASSNLMGAGDGYTF. CDR3 bases: TGCGCCAGCAGCAACCTCATGGGGGCAGGGGATGGCTACACCTTC.

The chain uses TRBV2 and TRBJ1-2; no reliable D call. The V end lost 4 bases, the J end lost 7 bases, and 13 bases lay between the germline ends. CDR1 SNHLY and CDR2 FYNNEI come from the germline V gene. This CDR3 region has 13 residues. CDR3: CASSAGRVGGYTF. The CDR3 DNA reads TGTGCCAGCAGTGCTGGGCGGGTGGGTGGCTACACCTTC.

This clone has just one count. The V and J genes are TRBV2 and TRBJ1-1; D is undetermined. This CDR3 has 14 amino acids. V lost 6 bases, J lost 0 bases, and 11 bases lay in between. Germline V lookup: CDR1 SNHLY, CDR2 FYNNEI. The DNA for the CDR3 is TGTGCCAGCAGGACGAGTGACCTGAACACTGAAGCTTTCTTT. As protein: CASRTSDLNTEAFF.

V usage is TRBV2 and J usage is TRBJ1-1; no firm D call. Germline V gene sequence: CDR1 SNHLY, CDR2 FYNNEI. Trimming cost V 9 bases and J 2 bases, with 13 bases left between them. CDR3 length equals 13 residues. The CDR3: CARQKVGNTEAFF. DNA of the CDR3: TGTGCCAGGCAAAAGGTCGGTAACACTGAAGCTTTCTTT.

The rearrangement uses TRBV25-1 and TRBJ2-3; D not resolved. Germline loops: CDR1 MGHDK, CDR2 SYGVNS. The CDR3 contains 12 residues. The ends were cut back, 4 bases at V and 5 bases at J, with 7 bases in the middle. The CDR3 region has the DNA TGTGCCAGCAGTGGACCAATAGATACGCAGTATTTT. This gives the protein CASSGPIDTQYF.